This section outlines one T cell receptor (beta chain) sequence together with its context. No antigen is known for it. The data belong to a study of identical twins. Study conclusions and caveats: Reduced insertions were recorded for abundant cord blood beta clonotypes, with no such pattern in memory repertoires. It was out-of-frame TCR alpha sharing in monozygotic twins that models underestimated.

Unique molecular identifiers were present on cDNA, and template switching added a universal primer site. TCRdb processed the 5' RACE reads anew with MiXCR; each CDR3 protein has one entry. The sample records some 660,000 distinct CDR3 sequences, about 9.4% being singletons. These data also featured in a second study, about yellow fever vaccine responses in identical twins.

The source material was PBMCs. This receptor was obtained from a young woman in good health.

The CDR3 reads CASSLATIGGAYEQYF. CDR3 nucleotide sequence: TGTGCCAGCAGCTTAGCTACGATCGGGGGGGCCTACGAGCAGTACTTC. This chain links TRBV7-2 with TRBJ2-7; 8 bases line up with TRBD2. Per germline, CDR1 SGHTA and CDR2 FQGNSA. The junction had 6 bases not matched to a gene; V was cut back by 0 bases and J by 2 bases. The CDR3 runs 16 residues.